What follows are 4 T cell receptor beta chains derived from one specimen sequenced in a study of identical twins. A single record per CDR3 protein comes from TCRdb applying MiXCR to the 5' RACE reads. The sample records a few hundred thousand distinct CDR3 sequences, more than 9% being singletons. The sample was also reused in another study, on yellow fever vaccine responses in identical twins.

The specimen was CD8+ T cells sorted from blood. These receptors came from a woman in her late teens or twenties in good health.

This CDR3 reads CASSEGGWGMNTEAFF. The CDR3 nucleotides are TGTGCCAGCAGTGAAGGGGGGTGGGGGATGAACACTGAAGCTTTCTTT. V and J are TRBV2 and TRBJ1-1; TRBD1 is a possible D gene (5 bases). V dropped 1 base and J dropped 0 bases, with 12 bases sitting between them. This CDR3 comprises 16 residues. Germline CDR1 and CDR2: SNHLY and FYNNEI.

This clonotype turned up a few times. This chain joins TRBV2 and TRBJ2-5; D gene unclear. The CDR3 is made up of 12 amino acids. Germline V gene lookup returns CDR1 SNHLY and CDR2 FYNNEI. V was clipped by 7 bases and J by 0 bases, with 6 bases between them. CDR3 residues: CASIGDQETQYF. CDR3 nucleotides: TGTGCCAGCATCGGAGACCAAGAGACCCAGTACTTC.

The sample holds a few counts of this clonotype. This sequence joins TRBV2 and TRBJ1-2; perhaps TRBD1 as D (5 bases). V was trimmed by 0 bases and J by 6 bases, leaving 14 bases between them. This CDR3 is 15 amino acids long. Looked up from germline, CDR1 is SNHLY and CDR2 is FYNNEI. CDR3 DNA: TGTGCCAGCAGTGAAGCGGGTGCAGGGCGGAATGGCTACACCTTC. Its translation: CASSEAGAGRNGYTF. Using reference TRBV2 and TRBJ1-2 for the parts outside the CDR3, the full variable domain is EPEVTQTPSHQVTQMGQEVILRCVPISNHLYFYWYRQILGQKVEFLVSFYNNEISEKSEIFDDQFSVERPDGSNFTLKIRSTKLEDSAMYFCASSEAGAGRNGYTFGSGTRLTVV.

Only a few counts were recorded for this clonotype. The chain has TRBV5-4 and TRBJ2-1, with 14 bases fitting TRBD2. The CDR3 loop spans 16 amino acids. CDR1 and CDR2 (germline): SGHNT, YYREEE (reference sequence). With 4 bases clipped from V and 6 bases from J, the junction kept 6 bases outside the gene matches. The CDR3 nucleotides read TGTGCCAGCAGCCCCGGGACTAGCGGGAGATTCAATGAGCAGTTCTTC. It specifies CASSPGTSGRFNEQFF.